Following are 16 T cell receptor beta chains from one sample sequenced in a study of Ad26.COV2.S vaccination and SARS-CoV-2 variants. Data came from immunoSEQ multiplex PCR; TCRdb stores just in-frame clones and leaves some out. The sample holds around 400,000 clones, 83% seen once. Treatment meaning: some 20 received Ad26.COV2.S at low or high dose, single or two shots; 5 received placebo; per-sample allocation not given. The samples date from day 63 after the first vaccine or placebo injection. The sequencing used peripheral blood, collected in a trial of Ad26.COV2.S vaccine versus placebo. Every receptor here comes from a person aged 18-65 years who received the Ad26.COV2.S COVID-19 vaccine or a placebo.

This chain's CDR3 is CASSLVQGEMSPLHF. In DNA form, the CDR3 reads TGTGCCAGCAGCTTAGTGCAGGGGGAAATGTCACCCCTCCACTTT. The chain links TRBV7-6 to TRBJ1-6, with 7 bases identical to TRBD1. Germline V gene lookup returns CDR1 SGHVS and CDR2 FNYEAQ. CDR3 size: 15 residues. With 1 base clipped from V and 10 bases from J, the junction kept 7 bases outside the gene matches.

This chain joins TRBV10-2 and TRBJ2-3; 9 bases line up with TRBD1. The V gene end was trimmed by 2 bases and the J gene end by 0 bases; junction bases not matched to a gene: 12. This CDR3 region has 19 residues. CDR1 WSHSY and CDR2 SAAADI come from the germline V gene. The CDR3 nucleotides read TGCGCCAGCAGTGAGATGGGACAGGGCCGTAAACGTAGCACAGATACGCAGTATTTT. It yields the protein CASSEMGQGRKRSTDTQYF.

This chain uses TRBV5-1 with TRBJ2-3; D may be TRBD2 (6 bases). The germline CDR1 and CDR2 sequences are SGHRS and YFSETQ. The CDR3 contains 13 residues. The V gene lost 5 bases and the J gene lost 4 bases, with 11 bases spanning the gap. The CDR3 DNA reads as TGCGCCAGCAGTCTAGGGGAGGCAGATACGCAGTATTTT. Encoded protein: CASSLGEADTQYF.

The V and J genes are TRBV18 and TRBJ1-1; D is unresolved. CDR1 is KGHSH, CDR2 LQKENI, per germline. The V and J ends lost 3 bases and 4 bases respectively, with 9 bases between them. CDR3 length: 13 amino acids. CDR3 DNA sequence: TGTGCCAGCTCACCTGGGGTTCGCACTGAAGCTTTCTTT. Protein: CASSPGVRTEAFF. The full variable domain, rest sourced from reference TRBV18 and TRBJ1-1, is NAGVMQNPRHLVRRRGQEARLRCSPMKGHSHVYWYRQLPEEGLKFMVYLQKENIIDESGMPKERFSAEFPKEGPSILRIQQVVRGDSAAYFCASSPGVRTEAFFGQGTRLTVV.

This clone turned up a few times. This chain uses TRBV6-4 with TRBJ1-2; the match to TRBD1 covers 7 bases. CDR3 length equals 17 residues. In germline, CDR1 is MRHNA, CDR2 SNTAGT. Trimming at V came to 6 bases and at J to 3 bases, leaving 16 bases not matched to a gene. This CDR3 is CASRDRGTDPTDYGYTF. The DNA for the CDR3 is TGTGCCAGCAGAGATAGAGGGACAGACCCTACCGACTATGGCTACACCTTC.

CDR3 region: CASSMVHSSGYTF. Here the CDR3 DNA reads TGTGCCAGTAGTATGGTCCACAGCTCTGGCTACACCTTC. The chain joins TRBV19 to TRBJ1-2, with no clear D. V dropped 3 bases and J dropped 7 bases, with 12 bases sitting between them. The CDR3 has 13 amino acids. Germline V lookup: CDR1 LNHDA, CDR2 SQIVND (reference sequence). Together with reference TRBV19 and TRBJ1-2, the CDR3 gives the full variable domain: DGGITQSPKYLFRKEGQNVTLSCEQNLNHDAMYWYRQDPGQGLRLIYYSQIVNDFQKGDIAEGYSVSREKKESFPLTVTSAQKNPTAFYLCASSMVHSSGYTFGSGTRLTVV.

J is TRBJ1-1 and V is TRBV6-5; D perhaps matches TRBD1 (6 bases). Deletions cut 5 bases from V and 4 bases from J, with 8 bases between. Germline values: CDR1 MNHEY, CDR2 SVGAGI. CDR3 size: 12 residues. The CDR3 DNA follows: TGTGCCAGCAGTACAGGGATCACTGAAGCTTTCTTT. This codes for CASSTGITEAFF.

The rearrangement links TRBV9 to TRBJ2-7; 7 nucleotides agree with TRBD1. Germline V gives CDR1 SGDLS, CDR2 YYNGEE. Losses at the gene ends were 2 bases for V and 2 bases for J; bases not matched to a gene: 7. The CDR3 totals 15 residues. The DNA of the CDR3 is TGTGCCAGCAGCGTGAGATCTGGGACAGCCTACGAGCAGTACTTC. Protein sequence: CASSVRSGTAYEQYF.

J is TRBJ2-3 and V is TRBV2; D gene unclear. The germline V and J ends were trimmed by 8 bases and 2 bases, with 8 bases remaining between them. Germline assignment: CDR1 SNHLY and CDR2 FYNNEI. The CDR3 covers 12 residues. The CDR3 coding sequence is TGTGCCAGCCAGGAGTTCACAGATACGCAGTATTTT. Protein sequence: CASQEFTDTQYF.

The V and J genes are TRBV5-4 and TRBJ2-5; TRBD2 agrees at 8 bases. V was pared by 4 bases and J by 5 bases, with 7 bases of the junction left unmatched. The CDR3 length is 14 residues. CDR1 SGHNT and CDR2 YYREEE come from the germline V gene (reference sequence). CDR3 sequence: CASSQSGTRETQYF. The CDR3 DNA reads TGTGCCAGCAGCCAGTCCGGGACTAGGGAGACCCAGTACTTC. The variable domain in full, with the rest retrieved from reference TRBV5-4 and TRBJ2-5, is ETGVTQSPTHLIKTRGQQVTLRCSSQSGHNTVSWYQQALGQGPQFIFQYYREEENGRGNFPPRFSGLQFPNYSSELNVNALELDDSALYLCASSQSGTRETQYFGPGTRLLVL.

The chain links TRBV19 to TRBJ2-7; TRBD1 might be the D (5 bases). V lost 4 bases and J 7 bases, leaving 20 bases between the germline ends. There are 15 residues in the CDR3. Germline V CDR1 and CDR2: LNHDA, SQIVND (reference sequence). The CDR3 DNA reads TGTGCCAGTAGTACTCTTGGCAGGGCCCCTTCAGAGCAGTACTTC. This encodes CASSTLGRAPSEQYF.

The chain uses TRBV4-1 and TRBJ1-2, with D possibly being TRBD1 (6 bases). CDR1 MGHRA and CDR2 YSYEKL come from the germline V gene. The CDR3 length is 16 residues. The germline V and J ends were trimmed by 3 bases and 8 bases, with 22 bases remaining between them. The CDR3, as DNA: TGCGCCAGCAGCCAGGAGAGGTGGGGGGGCGCGGAAGGCTACACCTTC. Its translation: CASSQERWGGAEGYTF.

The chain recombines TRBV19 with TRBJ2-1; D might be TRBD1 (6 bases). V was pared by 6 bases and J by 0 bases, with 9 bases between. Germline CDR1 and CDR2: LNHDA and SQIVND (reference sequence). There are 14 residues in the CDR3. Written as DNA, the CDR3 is TGTGCCAGTAGCGGACAGAGCTCCTACAATGAGCAGTTCTTC. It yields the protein CASSGQSSYNEQFF.

As DNA, the CDR3 is TGCAGTGCTAGATCCTTGGAGACCCAGTACTTC. This encodes CSARSLETQYF. The chain joins TRBV20-1 to TRBJ2-5; D remains unclear. The CDR3 has 11 residues. Trimming took off 2 bases at V and 5 bases at J, with 6 bases between the two ends. Germline V lookup: CDR1 DFQATT, CDR2 SNEGSKA (reference sequence).

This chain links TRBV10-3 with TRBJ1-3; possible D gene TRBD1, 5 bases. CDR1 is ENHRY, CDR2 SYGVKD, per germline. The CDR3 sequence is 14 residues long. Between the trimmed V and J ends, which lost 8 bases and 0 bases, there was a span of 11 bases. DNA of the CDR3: TGTGCCATCGGAACACAGGCCTCTGGAAACACCATATATTTT. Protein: CAIGTQASGNTIYF.

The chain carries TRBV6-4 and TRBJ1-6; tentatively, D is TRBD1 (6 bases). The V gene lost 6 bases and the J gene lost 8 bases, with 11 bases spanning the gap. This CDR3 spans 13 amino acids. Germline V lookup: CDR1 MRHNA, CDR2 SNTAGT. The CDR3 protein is CASRQGYDSPLHF. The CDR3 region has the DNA TGTGCCAGCAGGCAGGGGTATGATTCACCCCTCCACTTT.